This T cell receptor beta chain was profiled in a study of blood T cell repertoires in COVID-19. Turning to the study itself: Acute and convalescent COVID-19 samples came from the United States, Italy and Spain. The cDNA or gDNA used as material had been derived from T cells, B-cell-depleted T cells, or PBMCs.

This clone was seen at least ten times. Additional DNA sequences in this sample encode the identical CDR3. TCRdb's copy holds only in-frame clones and misses some; the assay was immunoSEQ multiplex PCR. The sample lists fewer than 200,000 clones; around four fifths were seen once. Germline-derived CDR1 and CDR2 are SQVTM and ANQGSEA. V was shortened by 1 base and J by 1 base, with 7 bases between the two germline ends. The CDR3 extends over 13 amino acids. The sequence derives from a woman aged 45 to 65 who had recovered from COVID-19. V and J are TRBV29-1 and TRBJ1-1; a weak D match, TRBD1 (5 bases). Sequencing was performed on PBMCs or T cells enriched from blood (not recorded which). The CDR3 DNA reads as TGCAGCGTTGAAGGCAGGGCGAACACTGAAGCTTTCTTT. Protein product: CSVEGRANTEAFF.